The clone carrying this T cell receptor beta chain was picked up one time. As yet, its antigen is unknown. These data are taken from a study of OX40 agonist ivuxolimab in advanced cancers. For the study at large: Patients received intravenous ivuxolimab every 2 weeks at 0.01 to 10 mg/kg.

Study results and caveats: What antigens the expanded peripheral T cells recognized was never established.

This CDR3 contains 14 residues. Trimming stripped 3 bases from V and 2 bases from J, with 11 bases between. Looked up from germline, CDR1 is SGDLS and CDR2 is YYNGEE. Clones were sequenced by immunoSEQ multiplex PCR, and TCRdb holds only the in-frame ones, with some missing. Of approximately 25,000 clones listed, approximately 86% are singletons. The J gene is TRBJ1-1, the V gene TRBV9, with a tentative D call TRBD1 (5 bases). Here the sequenced sample was CD4+ or CD8+ T cells sorted from blood, taken in a trial of the OX40 agonist ivuxolimab. This clonotype was sampled from an adult with an advanced solid tumor such as melanoma, head and neck, liver or kidney cancer. CDR3 nucleotides: TGTGCCAGCAGCGACGGGGCCTTAAACACTGAAGCTTTCTTT. Amino acids: CASSDGALNTEAFF.